Presented here are 3 T cell receptor beta chains from one specimen sequenced in a study of T cells in Graves' hyperthyroidism and ophthalmopathy. Amplified TCR beta CDR3 regions derived from RNA transcripts. First-round RT-PCR targeting the TCR CDR3 was performed with the HTBI primer set. TCRdb processed the multiplex PCR reads anew with MiXCR; each CDR3 protein has one entry. This sample has approximately 490,000 distinct CDR3 sequences, with about 22% found just once. Sequences were obtained from blood. Receptors were obtained from a woman in her seventies with Graves' ophthalmopathy.

In this sample, this clonotype turned up many times. This chain links TRBV28 with TRBJ1-1, with a tentative D call TRBD1 (6 bases). V dropped 3 bases and J dropped 1 base, with 12 bases sitting between them. CDR1 and CDR2 (germline): MDHEN, SYDVKM. This CDR3 has 15 amino acids. The CDR3 loop is CASSFAATGNTEAFF. Written as DNA, the CDR3 is TGTGCCAGCAGTTTCGCGGCGACAGGGAACACTGAAGCTTTCTTT.

This rearrangement joins TRBV20-1 to TRBJ2-2; D might be TRBD2 (7 bases). Trimming cost V 4 bases and J 5 bases, with 14 bases left between them. This CDR3 contains 14 residues. Germline CDR1 reads DFQATT; CDR2 reads SNEGSKA (reference sequence). As DNA, the CDR3 is TGCAGTGCTATTTCGGGGGGCATGACCGGGGAGCTGTTTTTT. Its protein is CSAISGGMTGELFF.

The genes are TRBV5-6 and TRBJ1-6, with 7 bases aligning to TRBD1. The CDR3 is 15 amino acids. V lost 2 bases and J lost 9; bases outside the gene matches: 8. Per the germline V gene, CDR1 is SGHDT and CDR2 is YYEEEE. CDR3 coding DNA: TGTGCCAGCAGCTTTCACAACAGGGGATCTTCACCCCTCCACTTT. Amino acids: CASSFHNRGSSPLHF.